This TCR beta chain came from a study of blood T cell repertoires in COVID-19. Overall study context: T cells, B-cell-depleted T cells, or PBMCs supplied cDNA or gDNA.

Assay: immunoSEQ multiplex PCR; the TCRdb copy retains only in-frame clones and omits some. Among about 260,000 clones, roughly 88% were seen once, and the ten largest hold 2% to 2.5%. The germline V and J ends were trimmed by 5 bases and 11 bases, with 16 bases remaining between them. The germline CDR1 and CDR2 sequences are LNHDA and SQIVND (reference sequence). This CDR3 is built from 13 residues. Sequenced sample: PBMCs or T cells enriched from blood (not recorded which). The chain links TRBV19 to TRBJ1-5; D is perhaps TRBD1 (5 bases). This TCR came from a woman between 50 and 59 years old who had recovered from COVID-19. The CDR3 sequence: CASSARVMSTQHF. The CDR3 nucleotides read TGTGCCAGTAGTGCCAGGGTTATGTCGACCCAGCATTTT.